The rows below give T cell receptor beta chains drawn from one sample of a study of early T cells in non-severe SARS-CoV-2 infection. TCRdb used MiXCR to reprocess the 5' RACE reads, holding one entry per CDR3 protein. This repertoire shows about 80,000 distinct CDR3 sequences, about 6% found once; its top ten account for less than 9.5%. Sequenced material: whole blood. These receptors came from an adult who was a healthcare worker with PCR-confirmed SARS-CoV-2 infection or an uninfected control (not recorded which). CDR3s leave out the opening cysteine and the closing phenylalanine or tryptophan. D genes are given only for firm matches.

CDR3 protein,D gene,V gene,J gene
ASSPDLLVSYEQY,-,TRBV7-2,TRBJ2-7
ATSRDGTGSYGTDTQY,TRBD1,TRBV15,TRBJ2-3
ASSRANQPQH,-,TRBV14,TRBJ1-5
ATKGGSNQPQH,-,TRBV2,TRBJ1-5
ASSLGTIEPTQY,TRBD2,TRBV28,TRBJ2-3
ASSIQGHYGYT,-,TRBV6-2/TRBV6-3,TRBJ1-2
ASSGRGTPPGANVLT,-,TRBV6-4,TRBJ2-6
ASRDLAKTDTQY,-,TRBV6-1,TRBJ2-3
ASSHRDRAGDEQY,TRBD1,TRBV6-2/TRBV6-3,TRBJ2-7
ATCASERGNQPQH,-,TRBV6-6,TRBJ1-5
ASSLGQPNTEAF,TRBD1,TRBV13,TRBJ1-1
ASSLVLGSPDTQY,-,TRBV5-1,TRBJ2-3
ASSLEIAAPRPY,-,TRBV7-9,TRBJ2-3
ASSVVSDGNTEAF,-,TRBV9,TRBJ1-1